This TCR beta chain was obtained from a study of shared clonotypes between healthy human individuals. Germline CDR1 reads GTSNPN; CDR2 reads SVGIG (reference sequence). V dropped 7 bases and J dropped 1 base, with 19 bases sitting between them. This CDR3 has 16 amino acids. TCRdb's copy holds only in-frame clones and misses some; the assay was immunoSEQ multiplex PCR. The top ten hold 0.13% of the sample, which has about 2 million clones, over 85% seen once. This receptor was identified in a man between 18 and 35 years old in good health. Sequences were obtained from naive CD4+ T cells sorted from blood. The subset was: CD45RA+ positively selected. The V call is TRBV30, the J call TRBJ2-2, with a possible D match to TRBD1 (6 bases). The CDR3 here is CAYGTIGDWNTGELFF. The CDR3 bases are TGTGCCTACGGGACAATAGGAGACTGGAACACCGGGGAGCTGTTTTTT.